The 22 T cell receptor beta chains listed next were all sequenced from one sample in a study of T cells in Graves' hyperthyroidism and ophthalmopathy. What was amplified from RNA transcripts were TCR beta CDR3 regions. In the first-round RT-PCR of the TCR CDR3, the HTBI primer set was used. A single record per CDR3 protein comes from TCRdb applying MiXCR to the multiplex PCR reads. Among approximately 870,000 distinct CDR3 sequences, roughly 40% were seen once, and the ten largest hold about 9%. The source material was blood. These receptors all stem from a man between 18 and 35 years old with Graves' hyperthyroidism.

This clonotype was observed a few times. The chain carries TRBV4-2 and TRBJ2-7, with D perhaps matching TRBD1 (6 bases). Trimming took 2 bases from V and 7 from J, leaving 12 bases between them. The CDR3 spans 13 residues. Germline CDR1 reads LGHNA; CDR2 reads YNFKEQ. In DNA form, the CDR3 reads TGTGCCAGCAGCCAAAGGGGGTTCGGGGAGCAGTACTTC. Amino acids: CASSQRGFGEQYF.

Regarding this clonotype: The CDR3 carries no conserved terminal phenylalanine or tryptophan, so it likely arises from a read error. The V gene is TRBV12-3 or TRBV12-4, the J gene TRBJ2-5, with D perhaps given as TRBD1 or TRBD2 (5 bases each). Trimming removed 5 bases from V and 2 bases from J, with 15 bases in between. The CDR3 has 15 amino acids. The CDR3 nucleotides read TGTGCCAGCAGTCCCCCCGGGGCAGGGCAAGAGACCCAGTACTAC. This encodes CASSPPGAGQETQYY.

In its sample, this clonotype was seen a few times. The chain joins TRBV9 to TRBJ2-7; TRBD2 matches at 8 bases. The CDR3 length is 16 residues. V lost 4 bases to trimming and J lost 5 bases; unmatched junction nucleotides: 14. CDR1 SGDLS and CDR2 YYNGEE come from the germline V gene. The CDR3 is CASSPRGAPGVDEQYF. DNA of the CDR3: TGTGCCAGCAGCCCGCGGGGGGCCCCGGGGGTCGACGAGCAGTACTTC.

This chain links TRBV12-3 or TRBV12-4 with TRBJ1-1; D not certain. This CDR3 spans 14 amino acids. V dropped 2 bases and J dropped 5 bases, with 12 bases sitting between them. The CDR3, as DNA: TGTGCCAGCAGTTTAACCCCCCATAGGACTGAAGCTTTCTTT. Protein sequence: CASSLTPHRTEAFF.

CDR3 nucleotides: TGTGCCAGCAGCGGAGGGGGCGGCGGGGAGCTGTTTTTT. Translating gives CASSGGGGGELFF. The chain carries TRBV9 and TRBJ2-2; 7 bases agree with TRBD1. CDR3 length: 13 amino acids. Germline lookup yields CDR1 SGDLS and CDR2 YYNGEE. The trim removed 3 bases at V and 7 bases at J, leaving 3 bases unmatched.

This clonotype was seen more than once but under ten times. The chain carries TRBV6-6 and TRBJ2-5; 8 bases line up with TRBD1. The CDR3 is made up of 14 amino acids. V trimming: 5 bases; J trimming: 5 bases; junction bases outside the gene matches: 7. Germline-derived CDR1 and CDR2 are MNHNY and SVGAGI (reference sequence). The CDR3 bases are TGTGCCAGCAGTACAACACAGGGGGAGGAGACCCAGTACTTC. Translated: CASSTTQGEETQYF.

As to this clonotype: Possible read error: a much larger clone is one base away. The chain uses TRBV19 and TRBJ1-1; tentative D call: TRBD1 (5 bases). Deletions cut 4 bases from V and 6 bases from J, with 15 bases between. Germline loops: CDR1 LNHDA, CDR2 SQIVND (reference sequence). The CDR3 spans 14 residues. The CDR3 here is CASSTAGTVPEAFF. The CDR3 nucleotides read TGTGCCAGTAGTACAGCGGGGACGGTACCTGAAGCTTTCTTT.

About this clonotype itself: A much larger clonotype is one base distant, so this may be a read error. The final CDR3 position lacks the conserved phenylalanine or tryptophan, pointing to a likely read error. The chain employs TRBV20-1 and TRBJ2-7; no clear D. Deletions cut 6 bases from V and 5 bases from J, with 8 bases between. Germline assignment: CDR1 DFQATT and CDR2 SNEGSKA (reference sequence). This CDR3 has 10 residues. In nucleotides, the CDR3 is TGCAGTGCCTTCACACACGAGCAGTACTTA. Residues: CSAFTHEQYL.

CDR3 loop: CASSSLIEGSSYEQYF. DNA of the CDR3: TGTGCCAGCAGTAGTTTGATTGAGGGGAGCTCCTACGAGCAGTACTTC. The V call is TRBV6-1, the J call TRBJ2-7; D might be TRBD1 or TRBD2, each matching 5 bases. The V gene's germline CDR1 is MNHNS and CDR2 SASEGT. The ends were cut back, 5 bases at V and 0 bases at J, with 17 bases in the middle. The CDR3 is 16 amino acids.

There are a few counts of this clonotype. The V call is TRBV7-2, the J call TRBJ2-7; D gene ambiguous. Germline-derived CDR1 and CDR2 are SGHTA and FQGNSA. The CDR3 is 13 amino acids. Between the trimmed V and J ends, which lost 5 bases and 7 bases, there was a span of 15 bases. The CDR3 spells CASSLDTFEEQYF. The CDR3 coding sequence is TGTGCCAGCAGCCTCGACACCTTTGAGGAGCAGTACTTC. Full variable domain (rest looked up from reference TRBV7-2 and TRBJ2-7): GAGVSQSPSNKVTEKGKDVELRCDPISGHTALYWYRQSLGQGLEFLIYFQGNSAPDKSGLPSDRFSAERTGGSVSTLTIQRTQQEDSAVYLCASSLDTFEEQYFGPGTRLTVT.

This clonotype has at least ten counts. The V call is TRBV7-6, the J call TRBJ1-4; D might be TRBD1 (6 bases). The CDR3 runs 14 residues. The V gene's germline CDR1 is SGHVS and CDR2 FNYEAQ. The V gene lost 5 bases and the J gene lost 8 bases, with 15 bases spanning the gap. The CDR3 sequence: CASSQGPGDEKLFF. The CDR3, as DNA: TGTGCCAGCAGCCAGGGACCAGGGGACGAAAAACTGTTTTTT.

The V call is TRBV4-1, the J call TRBJ1-5, with 9 positions matching TRBD1. V shed 3 bases, J shed 7 bases, and the junction held 4 bases outside the gene matches. Germline V gene data show CDR1 as MGHRA and CDR2 as YSYEKL. There are 14 residues in the CDR3. Here the CDR3 reads CASSHRTGDQPQHF. In nucleotides, the CDR3 is TGCGCCAGCAGCCATAGGACAGGGGACCAGCCCCAGCATTTT.

The chain combines TRBV28 with TRBJ1-5; TRBD1 might be the D (5 bases). Germline CDR1 is MDHEN and CDR2 is SYDVKM. This CDR3 is built from 15 residues. V lost 8 bases to trimming and J lost 5 bases, with 19 bases between them. Written as DNA, the CDR3 is TGTGCCAGCTCCGTCGGTGGGGGGACCTATCAGCCCCAGCATTTT. Its protein product is CASSVGGGTYQPQHF.

The gene calls are TRBV20-1 and TRBJ1-6; D is possibly TRBD1 (5 bases). CDR3 length: 13 amino acids. Per the germline V gene, CDR1 is DFQATT and CDR2 is SNEGSKA (reference sequence). The germline V and J ends were trimmed by 6 bases and 8 bases, with 14 bases remaining between them. This CDR3 reads CSAVQAGDSPLHF. DNA of the CDR3: TGCAGTGCGGTACAGGCGGGCGATTCACCCCTCCACTTT.

This clonotype was observed many times. The chain employs TRBV10-3 and TRBJ2-5, with D hard to call. The V gene's germline CDR1 is ENHRY and CDR2 SYGVKD. The CDR3 contains 11 residues. The V end was cut by 8 bases, the J end by 4 bases, with 8 bases between. The CDR3 bases are TGTGCCATCGGGAAGGGAGAGACCCAGTACTTC. Encoded protein: CAIGKGETQYF.

V and J are TRBV29-1 and TRBJ1-2, with D perhaps matching TRBD1 (6 bases). The CDR3 is 13 amino acids. Germline V lookup: CDR1 SQVTM, CDR2 ANQGSEA. The V end lost 6 bases, the J end lost 8 bases, and 19 bases lay between the germline ends. The CDR3 nucleotides read TGCAGCGTCGACGACCCACAGGGCGCAGGCTACACCTTC. As protein: CSVDDPQGAGYTF.

In its sample, this clonotype was seen a few times. The genes are TRBV20-1 and TRBJ1-1; D remains ambiguous. The germline V gene has CDR1 DFQATT and CDR2 SNEGSKA (reference sequence). Trimming removed 0 bases at V and 0 bases at J, with 17 bases between. This CDR3 comprises 17 residues. CDR3 nucleotides: TGCAGTGCTAGAGATCCATGGGAAAGGTTGGTGAACACTGAAGCTTTCTTT. It is translated as CSARDPWERLVNTEAFF.

The chain couples TRBV24-1 to TRBJ2-5; 7 positions agree with TRBD1. Germline CDR1 reads KGHDR; CDR2 reads SFDVKD. V shed 3 bases, J shed 7 bases, and the junction held 7 bases outside the gene matches. The CDR3 spans 14 residues. The CDR3 region has the DNA TGTGCCACCAGTGATCAGGGGGTAGGGGGGACCCAGTACTTC. Amino acid sequence: CATSDQGVGGTQYF.

The chain employs TRBV14 and TRBJ2-7; D perhaps matches TRBD2 (6 bases). The CDR3 contains 14 residues. V was pared by 8 bases and J by 2 bases, with 16 bases between. CDR1 and CDR2 from the germline V gene are SGHDN and FVKESK. CDR3 protein: CASSPSGLPYEQYF. CDR3 in DNA: TGTGCCAGCTCACCTTCGGGACTGCCCTACGAGCAGTACTTC.

Only a few counts were recorded for this clonotype. This chain links TRBV6-5 with TRBJ2-5, with no clear D. V was trimmed by 2 bases and J by 5 bases, leaving 9 bases between them. Germline assignment: CDR1 MNHEY and CDR2 SVGAGI. This CDR3 spans 13 amino acids. The CDR3 reads CASSYQDVETQYF. The CDR3 nucleotides are TGTGCCAGCAGTTACCAGGACGTGGAGACCCAGTACTTC.

V usage is TRBV7-2 and J usage is TRBJ2-3; TRBD2 aligns across 12 bases. The V gene's germline CDR1 is SGHTA and CDR2 FQGNSA. The junction had 4 bases not matched to a gene; V was cut back by 4 bases and J by 5 bases. This CDR3 spans 15 amino acids. The CDR3 region is CASSSRLAGEDTQYF. The CDR3 nucleotides are TGTGCCAGCAGCTCGAGACTAGCGGGAGAAGATACGCAGTATTTT.

This chain joins TRBV5-8 and TRBJ1-5, with no clear D. The CDR3 is 12 amino acids. Germline CDR1 reads SGHTS; CDR2 reads YDEGEE. The V gene lost 5 bases and the J gene lost 9 bases, with 12 bases spanning the gap. In DNA form, the CDR3 reads TGTGCCAGCAGTGACGGGAGCCCGCCCCAGCATTTT. Translated, it gives CASSDGSPPQHF. Drawing the rest from reference TRBV5-8 and TRBJ1-5, the complete variable domain is EAGVTQSPTHLIKTRGQQATLRCSPISGHTSVYWYQQALGLGLQFLLWYDEGEERNRGNFPPRFSGRQFPNYSSELNVNALELEDSALYLCASSDGSPPQHFGDGTRLSIL.